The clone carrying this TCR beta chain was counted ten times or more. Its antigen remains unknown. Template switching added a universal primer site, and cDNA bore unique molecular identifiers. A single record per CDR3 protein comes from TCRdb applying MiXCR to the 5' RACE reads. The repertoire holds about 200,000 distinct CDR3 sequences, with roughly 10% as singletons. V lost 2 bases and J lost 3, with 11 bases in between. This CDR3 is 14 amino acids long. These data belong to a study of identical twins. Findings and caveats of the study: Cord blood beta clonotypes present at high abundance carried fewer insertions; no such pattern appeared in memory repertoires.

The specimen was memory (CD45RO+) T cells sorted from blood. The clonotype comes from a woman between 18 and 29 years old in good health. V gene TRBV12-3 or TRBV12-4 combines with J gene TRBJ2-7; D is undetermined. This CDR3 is CASSLRGGRYEQYF. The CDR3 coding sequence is TGTGCCAGCAGTTTAAGAGGTGGGCGCTACGAGCAGTACTTC.